This TCR beta chain was sequenced for a study of Graves' ophthalmopathy and Graves' hyperthyroidism (dated by TCRdb to between 2017 and 2018). Background on the whole study: Peripheral blood samples were taken at the time of initial diagnosis, before any treatment was given. TCR beta repertoire signatures were used to distinguish Graves' ophthalmopathy from Graves' hyperthyroidism and to predict progression to ophthalmopathy. In total, approximately 130 blood samples were TCR-sequenced: approximately 42 ophthalmopathy, some 80 hyperthyroidism and roughly 17 hyperthyroidism-to-ophthalmopathy patients. To explore V-J signatures that distinguish ophthalmopathy from hyperthyroidism, a discovery set of about a hundred patients was enrolled, made up of approximately 45 with ophthalmopathy and under 65 with stable hyperthyroidism. For independent validation, a separate cohort was made up of 18 to 20 hyperthyroidism patients plus 17 patients who later progressed from hyperthyroidism to ophthalmopathy. T-cell repertoires of thyroid tissue and blood were compared in 5 or 6 hyperthyroidism patients. Once sampling was done, hyperthyroidism patients were given methimazole at a starting dose of 30 mg daily, while ophthalmopathy patients were given high-dose intravenous methylprednisolone.

This clonotype appeared a few times. The clone's antigen remains unknown. Within one base of it there is no much larger clone, and no base qualities were kept. TCR beta CDR3 regions were amplified from RNA transcripts for repertoire sequencing. A first-round RT-PCR used HTBI primers with the Qiagen OneStep RT-PCR kit, followed by a second-round multiplex PCR, size selection and purification. Libraries were sequenced paired-end with 100 bp reads on an Illumina HiSeq2000. Per the authors' processing: SOAPnuke was used for read processing, and reads with adapters, uncalled bases, a mean Phred below 15, or no exact constant-primer or identifier match were discarded. High-quality paired reads were merged with COPE v1.2.5. Each unique nucleotide sequence was defined as a clonotype, and clonotypes were aligned to IMGT TRB V, D and J references with MiTCR v1.1. The analysis was limited to V-J combinations with a frequency above 0.0001, which together covered around 99% of the repertoires. For each V-J combination, a TCR clonal expansion and chaos score was defined as the ratio of F50 clonal expansion to chaos observed in the TCRdist matrix. Features were reduced by Welch's t-statistics and random forest to around 13 V-J combinations, which fed a naive Bayes classifier. The Morisita-Horn index was used to measure how similar the thyroid and blood repertoires were. In TCRdb, the public reads were trimmed at Q25 with fastp and aligned with MiXCR, with productive beta chains retained. Every distinct CDR3 protein forms one entry, paired with its most common genes and DNA. TCRdb's processing, not the study's, gives the V and J calls here. Present in this sample are 400,000 or so distinct CDR3 sequences, approximately 18% of which were seen just once. About 2.4% of the sample goes to the ten largest clones.

The junction carries 11 bases between V and J, which are trimmed by 2 bases and 3 bases respectively. Its CDR3 holds 14 amino acids, cysteine through phenylalanine. Of all the DNA, just the CDR3 is kept, 42 bases in frame from base 1. The germline V gene sets CDR1 to MNHEY and CDR2 to SVGEGT. Hyperthyroidism was defined as stable when no progression to ophthalmopathy occurred within 18 months of follow-up. Hyperthyroidism patients were newly diagnosed, were aged 18 to 65 years, and had a disease duration under 2 months. Patients with other autoimmune diseases, uncontrolled infections, pregnancy or lactation were excluded from the study. Diagnosis was based on clinical symptoms, serum thyroxine, TRAb, thyroid ultrasound and orbital computed tomography. PBMCs were isolated from roughly 10 ml of fresh peripheral blood by Ficoll-Paque density gradient centrifugation. Total RNA was extracted with Trizol reagent and quality-checked on an Agilent 2100 Bioanalyzer.

The investigation overall reported the following: In validation, the model predicted ophthalmopathy progression with 55% to 71% sensitivity and roughly 72% specificity; roughly eleven predicted patients were CT-confirmed with GO in a median of approximately six months. Sample size was not statistically predetermined, and group allocation was not concealed from the investigators. In cross-validation, the 13-signature model distinguished ophthalmopathy from stable hyperthyroidism with nearly 90% sensitivity and around 81% specificity, while in the test set the corresponding values were around 79% and 71%. Most expanded thyroid clonotypes with frequency above 0.001 were also detected in blood, suggesting blood repertoires may reflect the thyroid immune response.

Input material: peripheral blood. The receptor chain draws on TRBV6-2 or TRBV6-3 and TRBJ2-7, and the D gene may be TRBD1, 6 bases matching. The receptor comes from an adult woman with stable Graves' hyperthyroidism. At the DNA level, the sequence is TGTGCCAGCAGTTACGAGGGGGATGGCTACGAGCAGTACTTC. Translated, this is CASSYEGDGYEQYF.